This T cell receptor (beta chain) was sequenced during a study of PD-1 blockade in classical Hodgkin lymphoma. Data came from immunoSEQ multiplex PCR; TCRdb stores just in-frame clones and leaves some out. The sample contains about 40,000 clones, about 87% of which appear only once. Every single patient, without exception, relapsed after autologous stem cell transplantation, and brentuximab vedotin exposure varied. General study results and limits: CD4+ but not CD8+ TCR diversity rose significantly by C4D1. Before treatment, complete responders showed about the same diversity as newly diagnosed patients.

The CDR3 spans 14 residues. With V trimmed by 5 bases and J by 14 bases, 10 bases remained unmatched. CDR1 is MNHEY, CDR2 SMNVEV, per germline (reference sequence). On this clone: Its antigen remains unknown.

Sequenced here: peripheral blood mononuclear cells (PBMCs), sampled at baseline. The receptor's source is a human donor with classical Hodgkin lymphoma. V gene TRBV27 combines with J gene TRBJ2-1; TRBD2 agrees at 12 bases. In DNA form, the CDR3 reads TGTGCCAGCAGTCAAACTAGCGGGAGGTCTCAGGAGTTCTTC. This translates into CASSQTSGRSQEFF.